This T cell receptor (beta chain) was recorded in a study of blood T cell repertoires in COVID-19 (dated by TCRdb to the early 2020s). A note on the overall study: The collaborator samples originated in the United States, Italy and Spain and spanned the acute and convalescent phases of COVID-19. The prospective study material was composed of cDNA or gDNA derived from T cells, B-cell-depleted T cells, or PBMCs. Subjects who had been exposed to COVID-19, were actively infected with it, or had recovered from it provided the deeply sampled blood TCRbeta repertoires that made up the dataset. The repertoires were made available in a free public database intended to serve as a resource for research on the immune response to SARS-CoV-2. Samples were obtained from the ongoing ImmuneRACE study (first 160 participants) and from about 1,300 subjects provided by 6 global collaborators. The sample metadata nearly always contained a de-identified subject ID, COVID-19 status, age in years and sex. HLA class I and class II types, where available, came from metadata supplied by the sample provider rather than from assay-based typing.

Trimming at the junction amounts to 6 bases on V and 10 bases on J, and the germline ends lie 13 bases apart. The CDR3 covers 11 residues, taking in both the cysteine and the phenylalanine. The kept DNA is CDR3 alone, 33 bases in frame from the first base. The germline V gene (reference sequence) provides CDR1 DFQATT and CDR2 SNEGSKA. About this clone itself: It has no known antigen specificity. Base qualities are not at hand, and no much larger clone is one base apart.

The study at large found these results: Clinical and demographic metadata were provided uncurated, with the amount varying by source and participant.

Participants in the prospective study were aged about 18 to 89 years, lived in 24 United States geographic areas, and enrolled through a virtual design. In the prospective study, participants were assigned to cohorts based on the clinical history participants reported in a screening survey and a study questionnaire. ImmuneRACE Cohort 3 recovered participants were defined by two consecutive negative NP/OP PCR tests, healthcare professional clearance, or symptom resolution. Each participant in the prospective study had whole blood, serum and a nasopharyngeal or oropharyngeal swab collected by mobile phlebotomists. Prospective study participants could optionally give additional blood draws and questionnaires over an approximately 2-month period. Blood samples from the prospective study were shipped frozen or at room temperature prior to DNA extraction. TCRbeta CDR3 regions were amplified from genomic DNA by means of the immunoSEQ Assay, a bias-controlled multiplex PCR. The paper's processing steps were these. The number of nucleated cells in each sample was estimated from the amplification of reference gene primers within the assay. Sequence reads were collapsed and filtered to measure the absolute abundance of every unique TCRbeta CDR3 rearrangement. For each sample, productive Simpson clonality was calculated as the square root of Simpson's diversity index over productive rearrangements. The table comes from immuneACCESS by way of TCRdb, which keeps in-frame sequences with V and J called. Part of the clones is missing from these tables; in studies checked, under half for an unresolved V gene and the rest for unknown reasons. V, J and clone size derive from that table, while D and trimming were established from the DNA sequence. Here the sample has almost 500,000 clones; approximately 90% occur a single time. The top ten clonotypes cover under 9.5% of the sample.

The TCR was taken from a woman aged 55-69 years who had recovered from COVID-19. The sequencing sample was made of PBMCs or T cells enriched from blood (not recorded which). The rearranged segments are TRBV20-1 and TRBJ2-4; the D gene is perhaps TRBD1, on 5 matching bases. The bases read TGCAGTGCGACAAGACAGACGATTCAGTACTTC. Translation gives CSATRQTIQYF.